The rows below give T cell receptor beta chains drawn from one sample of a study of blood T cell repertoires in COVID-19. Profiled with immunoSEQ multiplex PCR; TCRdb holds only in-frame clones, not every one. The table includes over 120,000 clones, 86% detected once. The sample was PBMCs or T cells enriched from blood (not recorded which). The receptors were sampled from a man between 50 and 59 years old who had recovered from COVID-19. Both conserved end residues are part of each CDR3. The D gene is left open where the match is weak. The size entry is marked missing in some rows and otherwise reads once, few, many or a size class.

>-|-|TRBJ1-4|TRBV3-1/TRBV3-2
CASSLRGPKREKLFF
TGTGCCAGCAGCCTTCGGGGTCCAAAAAGAGAAAAACTGTTTTTT
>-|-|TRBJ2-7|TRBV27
CASSLHRFYEQYF
TGTGCCAGCAGTTTGCACAGATTCTACGAGCAGTACTTC
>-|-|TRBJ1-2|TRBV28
CASSLVAGIGYTF
TGTGCCAGCAGTTTAGTGGCAGGGATCGGCTACACCTTC
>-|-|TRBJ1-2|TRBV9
CASSVSGGRGYTF
TGTGCCAGCAGCGTATCCGGGGGTAGAGGCTACACCTTC
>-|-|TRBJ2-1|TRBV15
CATSRDRGVGYNEQFF
TGTGCCACCAGCAGAGATCGCGGGGTAGGTTACAATGAGCAGTTCTTC
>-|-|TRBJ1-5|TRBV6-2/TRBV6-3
CASSIQGSQPQHF
TGTGCCAGCAGCATACAGGGTAGTCAGCCCCAGCATTTT
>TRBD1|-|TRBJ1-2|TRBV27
CASSNPTGGIYGYTF
TGTGCCAGCAGTAACCCGACAGGGGGTATCTATGGCTACACCTTC
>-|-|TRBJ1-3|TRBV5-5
CASSHGQVGNTIYF
TGTGCCAGCAGCCATGGACAAGTTGGAAACACCATATATTTT
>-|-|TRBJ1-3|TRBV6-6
CASSYGGPTSGNTIYF
TGTGCCAGCAGTTACGGTGGGCCCACCTCTGGAAACACCATATATTTT
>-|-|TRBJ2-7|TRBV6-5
CASSYSWPGSSYEQYF
TGTGCCAGCAGTTACTCGTGGCCGGGGAGCTCCTACGAGCAGTACTTC
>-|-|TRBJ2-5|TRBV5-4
CASSLAQGSQETQYF
TGTGCCAGCAGCTTGGCCCAGGGCAGCCAAGAGACCCAGTACTTC
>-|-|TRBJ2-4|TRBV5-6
CASSLGDIQYF
TGTGCCAGCAGCTTAGGGGACATTCAGTACTTC
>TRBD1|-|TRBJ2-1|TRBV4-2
CASSQEGGRYNEQFF
TGTGCCAGCAGCCAAGAAGGGGGCCGTTACAATGAGCAGTTCTTC
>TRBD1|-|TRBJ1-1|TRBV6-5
CASREADRKNTEAFF
TGTGCCAGCAGGGAGGCGGACAGGAAGAACACTGAAGCTTTCTTT
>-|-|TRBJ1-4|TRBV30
CAWTMGPSEKLFF
TGTGCCTGGACTATGGGGCCCTCTGAAAAACTGTTTTTT
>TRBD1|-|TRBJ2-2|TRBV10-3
CAAKGTGGTGELFF
TGTGCCGCAAAAGGGACAGGGGGTACCGGGGAGCTGTTTTTT
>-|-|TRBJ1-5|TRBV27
CASRDTSGHTNQPQHF
TGTGCCAGCAGAGATACATCGGGACACACCAATCAGCCCCAGCATTTT
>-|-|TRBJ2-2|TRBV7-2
CASSLLAVNTGELFF
TGTGCCAGCAGCTTGCTAGCTGTTAACACCGGGGAGCTGTTTTTT
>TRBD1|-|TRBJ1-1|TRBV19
CASRYRGMNTEAFF
TGTGCCAGTAGGTACAGGGGAATGAACACTGAAGCTTTCTTT
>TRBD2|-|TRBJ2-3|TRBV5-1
CASSYGTSGFTDTQYF
TGCGCCAGCAGCTACGGGACTAGCGGGTTCACAGATACGCAGTATTTT
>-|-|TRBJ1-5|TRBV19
CASSIRAGGIQPQHF
TGTGCCAGTAGTATCCGGGCTGGGGGGATCCAGCCCCAGCATTTT
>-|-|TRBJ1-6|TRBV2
CASRLTGSPYNSPLHF
TGTGCCAGCAGGCTTACAGGGTCGCCATATAATTCACCCCTCCACTTT
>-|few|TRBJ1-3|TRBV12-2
CASRYRATGVTGNTIYF
TGTGCAAGTCGCTACCGAGCGACAGGAGTAACTGGAAACACCATATATTTT
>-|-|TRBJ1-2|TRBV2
CASSDRNYGYTF
TGTGCCAGCAGTGACCGGAACTATGGCTACACCTTC
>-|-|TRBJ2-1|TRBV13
CASSPWLAGFYNEQFF
TGTGCCAGCAGCCCATGGCTGGCGGGATTTTACAATGAGCAGTTCTTC